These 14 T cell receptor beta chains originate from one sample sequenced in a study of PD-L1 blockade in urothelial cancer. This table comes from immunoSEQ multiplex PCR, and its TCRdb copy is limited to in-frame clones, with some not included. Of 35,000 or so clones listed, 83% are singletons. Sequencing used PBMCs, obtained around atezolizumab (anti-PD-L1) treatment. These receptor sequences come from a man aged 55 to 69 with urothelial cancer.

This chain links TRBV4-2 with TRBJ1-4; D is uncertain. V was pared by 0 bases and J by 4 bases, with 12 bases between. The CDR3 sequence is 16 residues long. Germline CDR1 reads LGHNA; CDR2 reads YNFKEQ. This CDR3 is CASSQETKQYNEKLFF. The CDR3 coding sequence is TGTGCCAGCAGCCAAGAAACGAAACAGTATAATGAAAAACTGTTTTTT.

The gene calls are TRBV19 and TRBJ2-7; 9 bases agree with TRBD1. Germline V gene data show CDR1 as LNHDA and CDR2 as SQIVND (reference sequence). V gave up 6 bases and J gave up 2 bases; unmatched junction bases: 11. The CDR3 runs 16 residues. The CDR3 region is CASSTRATGGAYEQYF. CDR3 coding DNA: TGTGCCAGTAGCACTAGGGCCACAGGGGGCGCCTACGAGCAGTACTTC.

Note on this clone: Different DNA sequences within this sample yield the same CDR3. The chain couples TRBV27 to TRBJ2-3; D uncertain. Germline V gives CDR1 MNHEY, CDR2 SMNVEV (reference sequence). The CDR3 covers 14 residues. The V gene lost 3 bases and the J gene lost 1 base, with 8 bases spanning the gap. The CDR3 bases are TGTGCCAGCAGTTTGCTAGGTGGCACAGATACGCAGTATTTT. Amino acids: CASSLLGGTDTQYF.

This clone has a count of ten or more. The CDR3 DNA sequence: TGTGCCAGCAGCGAAACAAGCCGACAGGGAGGCCCCGGGGAGCTGTTTTTT. It specifies CASSETSRQGGPGELFF. The V and J genes are TRBV11-2 and TRBJ2-2; TRBD1 is a possible D gene (7 bases). The germline V gene has CDR1 SGHAT and CDR2 FQNNGV. Trimming left V 5 bases short and J 6 bases short, with 22 bases between. CDR3 length: 17 residues.

CDR3 sequence: CASSLADTGELFF. CDR3 DNA sequence: TGTGCCAGCAGCTTGGCGGACACCGGGGAGCTGTTTTTT. The chain recombines TRBV5-6 with TRBJ2-2, with no clear D. The CDR3 totals 13 residues. The germline gives CDR1 SGHDT, CDR2 YYEEEE. Trimming stripped 0 bases from V and 3 bases from J, with 3 bases between. The variable domain in full, completed from reference TRBV5-6 and TRBJ2-2, reads DAGVTQSPTHLIKTRGQQVTLRCSPKSGHDTVSWYQQALGQGPQFIFQYYEEEERQRGNFPDRFSGHQFPNYSSELNVNALLLGDSALYLCASSLADTGELFFGEGSRLTVL.

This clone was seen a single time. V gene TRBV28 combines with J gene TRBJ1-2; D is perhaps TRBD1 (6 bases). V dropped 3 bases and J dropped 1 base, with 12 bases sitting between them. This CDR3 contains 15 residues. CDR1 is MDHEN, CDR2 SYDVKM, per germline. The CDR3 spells CASSFSGVFNYGYTF. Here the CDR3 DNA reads TGTGCCAGCAGTTTTTCAGGGGTCTTTAACTATGGCTACACCTTC.

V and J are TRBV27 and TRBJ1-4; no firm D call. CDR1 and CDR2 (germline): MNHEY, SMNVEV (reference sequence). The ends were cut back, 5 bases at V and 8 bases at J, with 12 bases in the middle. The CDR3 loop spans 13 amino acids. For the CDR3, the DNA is TGTGCCAGCAGTCCTCGAGTCCGAGAAAAACTGTTTTTT. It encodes CASSPRVREKLFF.

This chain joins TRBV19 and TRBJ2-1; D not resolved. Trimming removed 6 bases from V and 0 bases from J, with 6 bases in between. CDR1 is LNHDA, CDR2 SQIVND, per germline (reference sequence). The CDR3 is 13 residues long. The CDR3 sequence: CASRPSSYNEQFF. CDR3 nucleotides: TGTGCCAGTAGACCTAGCTCCTACAATGAGCAGTTCTTC.

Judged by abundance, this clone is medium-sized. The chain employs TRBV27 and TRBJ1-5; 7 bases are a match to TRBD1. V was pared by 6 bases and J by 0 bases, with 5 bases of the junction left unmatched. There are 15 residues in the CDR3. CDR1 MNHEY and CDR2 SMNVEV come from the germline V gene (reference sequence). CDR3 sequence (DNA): TGTGCCAGCAGCCTAGGGGGCGGTAGCAATCAGCCCCAGCATTTT. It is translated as CASSLGGGSNQPQHF.

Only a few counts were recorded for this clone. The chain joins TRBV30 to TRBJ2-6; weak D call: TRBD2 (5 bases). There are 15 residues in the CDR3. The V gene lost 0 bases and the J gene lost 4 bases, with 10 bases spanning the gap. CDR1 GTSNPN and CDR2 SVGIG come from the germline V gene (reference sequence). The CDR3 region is CAWSVEGSGANVLTF. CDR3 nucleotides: TGTGCCTGGAGTGTAGAGGGAAGCGGGGCCAACGTCCTGACTTTC. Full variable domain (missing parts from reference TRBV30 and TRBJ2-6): SQTIHQWPATLVQPVGSPLSLECTVEGTSNPNLYWYRQAAGRGLQLLFYSVGIGQISSEVPQNLSASRPQDRQFILSSKKLLLSDSGFYLCAWSVEGSGANVLTFGAGSRLTVL.

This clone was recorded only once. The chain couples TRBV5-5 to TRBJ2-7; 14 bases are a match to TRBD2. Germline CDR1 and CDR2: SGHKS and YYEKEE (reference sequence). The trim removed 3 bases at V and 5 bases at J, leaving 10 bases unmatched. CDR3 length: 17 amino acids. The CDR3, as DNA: TGTGCCAGCAGCTCACTGGTCTTGGGACTAGCGGGAGACGAGCAGTACTTC. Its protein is CASSSLVLGLAGDEQYF.

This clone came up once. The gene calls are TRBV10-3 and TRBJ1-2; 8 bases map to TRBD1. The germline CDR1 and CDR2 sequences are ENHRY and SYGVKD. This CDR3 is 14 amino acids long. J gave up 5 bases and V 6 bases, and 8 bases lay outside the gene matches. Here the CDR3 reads CAIRPTGALYGYTF. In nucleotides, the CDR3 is TGTGCCATCAGACCGACAGGGGCGCTTTATGGCTACACCTTC.

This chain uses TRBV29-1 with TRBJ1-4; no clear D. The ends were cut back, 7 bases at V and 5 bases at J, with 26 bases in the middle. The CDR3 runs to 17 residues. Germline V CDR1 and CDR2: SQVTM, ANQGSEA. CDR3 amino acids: CSALFLRVGRGNEKLFF. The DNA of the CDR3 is TGCAGCGCCCTCTTTCTCAGAGTAGGTCGGGGAAATGAAAAACTGTTTTTT.

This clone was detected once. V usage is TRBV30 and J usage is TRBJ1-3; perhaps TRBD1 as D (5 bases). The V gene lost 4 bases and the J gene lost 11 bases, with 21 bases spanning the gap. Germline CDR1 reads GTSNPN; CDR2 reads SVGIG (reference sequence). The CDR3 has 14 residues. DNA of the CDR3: TGTGCCTGGACCCTCCCGGGGGGGGGAGAGGCCATATATTTT. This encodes CAWTLPGGGEAIYF.